This T cell receptor (beta chain) was recorded in a study of cytomegalovirus exposure and HLA in healthy donors. The overall study: There were fewer than 130 million unique TCR beta sequences, drawn from roughly 200 million T cells, in an earlier analysis. Unique TCRs from HLA-typed donors, 70 million to 100 million of them, were held in an early data release.

Amplification used 60 Vbeta primers and 13 Jbeta primers. Assay: immunoSEQ multiplex PCR; the TCRdb copy retains only in-frame clones and omits some. The data contain 50,000 to 70,000 clones, around 73% of them singletons. There are a few counts of this clone. Sequenced: PBMCs. The TCR comes from a girl aged 10-17 years in good health and CMV-seropositive.

The DNA of the CDR3 is TGTGCCAGCAGAACAGGGGGCTTGGAGACCCAGTACTTC. Its protein product is CASRTGGLETQYF. The chain carries TRBV2 and TRBJ2-5; 9 nucleotides match TRBD1. Germline V gene lookup returns CDR1 SNHLY and CDR2 FYNNEI. The CDR3 sequence is 13 residues long. Trimming at V came to 6 bases and at J to 5 bases, leaving 4 bases not matched to a gene.